A single sample gave rise to the 17 T cell receptor beta chains below, sequenced in a study of cytomegalovirus exposure and HLA in healthy donors. This PCR relied on a set of 60 Vbeta primers and 13 Jbeta primers. Clones were read by immunoSEQ multiplex PCR, and TCRdb kept only the in-frame ones, dropping some. The data hold around 130,000 clones, with less than 75% observed a single time. The sample consisted of PBMCs. These receptors all stem from a middle-aged woman in good health and CMV-seropositive.

The chain is built from TRBV2 and TRBJ1-1; 7 nucleotides match TRBD1. The germline V gene encodes CDR1 SNHLY and CDR2 FYNNEI. Trimming cost V 8 bases and J 1 base; bases outside gene matches: 10. This CDR3 region has 15 residues. CDR3 in amino acids: CASLRDRNPNTEAFF. In DNA, the CDR3 is TGTGCCAGCCTCCGGGACAGAAACCCGAACACTGAAGCTTTCTTT.

V is TRBV6-6 and J is TRBJ2-5, with a possible D match to TRBD1 (5 bases). Germline loops: CDR1 MNHNY, CDR2 SVGAGI (reference sequence). CDR3 length: 14 residues. Trimming left V 0 bases short and J 1 base short, with 6 bases between. The CDR3 sequence: CASSYSQAQETQYF. In DNA form, the CDR3 reads TGTGCCAGCAGTTACTCACAGGCCCAAGAGACCCAGTACTTC.

This clone was seen a handful of times. The V call is TRBV6-1, the J call TRBJ2-3; perhaps TRBD1 as D (5 bases). V was pared by 4 bases and J by 0 bases, with 11 bases between. Germline CDR1 is MNHNS and CDR2 is SASEGT. The CDR3 is made up of 15 amino acids. The CDR3 DNA reads as TGTGCCAGCAGTGGACAGAGCATTAGCACAGATACGCAGTATTTT. This encodes CASSGQSISTDTQYF.

V usage is TRBV19 and J usage is TRBJ2-3; 10 nucleotides agree with TRBD2. V lost 3 bases, J lost 5 bases, and 11 bases stayed unmatched. The germline CDR1 and CDR2 sequences are LNHDA and SQIVND (reference sequence). CDR3 length: 17 amino acids. CDR3 loop: CASSIPAASGGGDTQYF. The CDR3 DNA follows: TGTGCCAGTAGTATTCCCGCTGCTAGCGGGGGTGGAGATACGCAGTATTTT.

This clone was seen only a few times. The chain uses TRBV30 and TRBJ1-1; D gene ambiguous. This CDR3 contains 14 residues. Germline-derived CDR1 and CDR2 are GTSNPN and SVGIG (reference sequence). The germline V and J ends were trimmed by 2 bases and 2 bases, with 12 bases remaining between them. The CDR3 nucleotides read TGTGCCTGGAGTAACGGGGTGGGAAACACTGAAGCTTTCTTT. Its translation is CAWSNGVGNTEAFF.

Comments on this clone: One end of the junction fails to match germline, which may point to a read error. This chain links TRBV7-9 with TRBJ2-3; 7 bases align to TRBD1. The CDR3 is made up of 17 amino acids. Germline-derived CDR1 and CDR2 are SEHNR and FQNEAQ (reference sequence). For the CDR3, the DNA is TGTTCCAGCACTAGGGGGCCCGAGGTTATAGGGACAGATACGCAGTATTTT. Protein: CSSTRGPEVIGTDTQYF. Full variable domain (remainder filled in from reference TRBV7-9 and TRBJ2-3): DTGVSQNPRHKITKRGQNVTFRCDPISEHNRLYWYRQTLGQGPEFLTYFQNEAQLEKSRLLSDRFSAERPKGSFSTLEIQRTEQGDSAMYLCSSTRGPEVIGTDTQYFGPGTRLTVL.

The chain uses TRBV5-1 and TRBJ2-4; TRBD1 might be the D (5 bases). Trimming shortened V by 4 bases and J by 6 bases, and 14 bases separated the two germline ends. This CDR3 region has 14 residues. Germline loops: CDR1 SGHRS, CDR2 YFSETQ. CDR3 DNA sequence: TGCGCCAGCAGCCCGAGCAGGGATGTAAACATTCAGTACTTC. Protein product: CASSPSRDVNIQYF. Filled out from reference TRBV5-1 and TRBJ2-4, the complete variable domain reads KAGVTQTPRYLIKTRGQQVTLSCSPISGHRSVSWYQQTPGQGLQFLFEYFSETQRNKGNFPGRFSGRQFSNSRSEMNVSTLELGDSALYLCASSPSRDVNIQYFGAGTRLSVL.

In this sample, this clone turned up a few times. One end of the junction does not line up with germline, which may come from a read error. CDR3 nucleotide sequence: TGTGCTAGCAGCAACGCGGGACTAGGACCCCCCGGGGAGCTGTTTTTT. This gives the protein CASSNAGLGPPGELFF. The V call is TRBV7-7, the J call TRBJ2-2; 8 positions agree with TRBD2. From germline, CDR1 is SSHAT and CDR2 FNYEAQ (reference sequence). This CDR3 region has 16 residues.

This clone was seen a single time. The chain employs TRBV7-2 and TRBJ1-3; D is undetermined. CDR1 SGHTA and CDR2 FQGNSA come from the germline V gene. This CDR3 comprises 15 residues. V was clipped by 5 bases and J by 0 bases, with 11 bases between them. Here the CDR3 DNA reads TGTGCCAGCAGCCCAGAAAGACTCTCTGGAAACACCATATATTTT. Encoded protein: CASSPERLSGNTIYF.

This clone came up a few times. The CDR3 protein is CASNSRPRGAGGYTF. CDR3 bases: TGTGCCAGCAACTCCCGCCCCCGGGGGGCTGGTGGCTACACCTTC. The chain couples TRBV9 to TRBJ1-2; a weak D match, TRBD1 (6 bases). This CDR3 has 15 amino acids. V lost 6 bases and J lost 7, with 22 bases in between. The germline CDR1 and CDR2 sequences are SGDLS and YYNGEE. Based on the CDR3 plus reference TRBV9 and TRBJ1-2, the full variable domain is DSGVTQTPKHLITATGQRVTLRCSPRSGDLSVYWYQQSLDQGLQFLIQYYNGEERAKGNILERFSAQQFPDLHSELNLSSLELGDSALYFCASNSRPRGAGGYTFGSGTRLTVV.

The chain links TRBV7-2 to TRBJ1-5; tentative D call: TRBD1 (5 bases). From germline, CDR1 is SGHTA and CDR2 FQGNSA. Trimming stripped 0 bases from V and 0 bases from J, with 21 bases between. The CDR3 runs 20 residues. The DNA for the CDR3 is TGTGCCAGCAGCTTAGCCCGAATGGAACAGGTCCCGTATAGCAATCAGCCCCAGCATTTT. Amino acids: CASSLARMEQVPYSNQPQHF.

The rearrangement links TRBV5-4 to TRBJ2-2; a possible D gene is TRBD1 (6 bases). CDR3 size: 15 residues. CDR1 and CDR2 (germline): SGHNT, YYREEE (reference sequence). With 3 bases removed from V and 4 bases from J, the gap between germline ends came to 13 bases. CDR3 nucleotide sequence: TGTGCCAGCAGCTCCAGGGGTGGGGGCACCGGGGAGCTGTTTTTT. Translating gives CASSSRGGGTGELFF.

CDR3 region: CASSLGLAGKLTDTQYF. DNA for the CDR3: TGTGCCAGCAGCTTGGGACTAGCGGGTAAACTTACAGATACGCAGTATTTT. V gene TRBV7-2 combines with J gene TRBJ2-3; 12 bases agree with TRBD2. Germline CDR1 SGHTA, CDR2 FQGNSA. V trimming: 3 bases; J trimming: 3 bases; junction bases outside the gene matches: 7. The length of the CDR3 is 17 residues.

The V gene is TRBV30, the J gene TRBJ1-6, with D possibly matching TRBD1 (6 bases). This CDR3 contains 13 residues. Trimming took off 1 base at V and 15 bases at J, with 16 bases between the two ends. Germline V gene data show CDR1 as GTSNPN and CDR2 as SVGIG (reference sequence). The CDR3 nucleotides are TGTGCCTGGAGTGAATCCCCCAGGGGATTCCTCCACTTT. This encodes CAWSESPRGFLHF.

The CDR3 region has the DNA TGTGCCAGCGCCCCTAGCTCCTACAATGAGCAGTTCTTC. Its translation is CASAPSSYNEQFF. J is TRBJ2-1 and V is TRBV4-2; D is unresolved. Trimming removed 8 bases from V and 0 bases from J, with 8 bases in between. The CDR3 extends over 13 amino acids. Germline lookup yields CDR1 LGHNA and CDR2 YNFKEQ.

V is TRBV2 and J is TRBJ1-5, with D unresolved. This CDR3 spans 13 amino acids. V was shortened by 8 bases and J by 5 bases, with 13 bases between the two germline ends. Germline assignment: CDR1 SNHLY and CDR2 FYNNEI. The CDR3 region is CASGSVEDQPQHF. The CDR3 coding sequence is TGTGCCAGCGGGTCGGTGGAGGATCAGCCCCAGCATTTT.

The chain carries TRBV2 and TRBJ1-4, with 8 bases lining up with TRBD1. The CDR3 loop spans 13 amino acids. Germline V gene data show CDR1 as SNHLY and CDR2 as FYNNEI. The J segment lost 8 bases and the V segment lost 9 bases, leaving 8 bases of the junction unmatched. The CDR3 bases are TGTGCCAGTGTTGGACAGGGTGGCGAAAAACTGTTTTTT. Encoded protein: CASVGQGGEKLFF.